This TCR beta chain was obtained from a study of PD-L1 blockade in urothelial cancer. Whole-study context: Blood drawn 3 weeks (second dose) and 6 weeks after treatment start was analyzed.

Sequencing was performed with immunoSEQ multiplex PCR; in TCRdb, only in-frame clones are kept and a portion is missing. The data contain around 130,000 clones, roughly 83% of them singletons. The CDR3 covers 14 residues. V was clipped by 0 bases and J by 7 bases; unmatched bases: 5. CDR1 and CDR2 from the germline V gene are GTSNPN and SVGIG (reference sequence). This clone was picked up one time. Time point defined: pretreatment peripheral blood. Patients had locally advanced or metastatic urothelial carcinoma. The receptor's source is a man aged 45 to 65 with urothelial cancer. The input for sequencing was PBMCs, taken around atezolizumab (anti-PD-L1) treatment. The chain has TRBV30 and TRBJ2-1; TRBD1 aligns across 8 bases. CDR3 sequence (DNA): TGTGCCTGGAGTGTATCAGGGGGCAGGAATGAGCAGTTCTTC. It encodes CAWSVSGGRNEQFF.